What follows is one T cell receptor beta chain and its context. Original handling: Scientists estimated how many nucleated cells there were by amplifying reference gene primers. Clones were sequenced by immunoSEQ multiplex PCR, and TCRdb holds only the in-frame ones, with some missing. For V, J and clone size, that table is used; D and trimming come from the DNA. Here the sample spans approximately 180,000 clones, 80% to 95% being singletons. The CDR3 is 15 residues long. Trimming shortened V by 1 base and J by 1 base, and 10 bases separated the two germline ends. The germline CDR1 and CDR2 sequences are SEHNR and FQNEAQ (reference sequence). The source of the sample is a study of blood T cell repertoires in COVID-19. Study background: Both acute and convalescent COVID-19 samples were obtained from the United States, Italy and Spain. Sample material is recorded as cDNA or gDNA derived from T cells, B-cell-depleted T cells, or PBMCs.

The sequenced material came from peripheral blood. This chain uses TRBV7-9 with TRBJ1-1; D call uncertain. The sequence derives from a man aged 45 to 65 with acute or convalescent COVID-19. The CDR3 DNA is TGTGCCAGCAGCTTAGGTCAGCCGGGGAACACTGAAGCTTTCTTT. Protein sequence: CASSLGQPGNTEAFF. Based on the CDR3 plus reference TRBV7-9 and TRBJ1-1, the full variable domain is DTGVSQNPRHKITKRGQNVTFRCDPISEHNRLYWYRQTLGQGPEFLTYFQNEAQLEKSRLLSDRFSAERPKGSFSTLEIQRTEQGDSAMYLCASSLGQPGNTEAFFGQGTRLTVV.